These 9 T cell receptor beta chains share one sample of origin, sequenced in a study of graft-versus-host responses after intestinal transplantation. Sequencing was performed with immunoSEQ multiplex PCR; in TCRdb, only in-frame clones are kept and a portion is missing. The table shows about 89,000 clones, with just under 95% occurring only once. The antigens these receptors bind are not known. Material: unstimulated CD4+ T cells sorted from spleen or lymph node cells, obtained before intestinal transplant. The receptors here all came from a human donor who received an intestinal transplant.

The chain recombines TRBV15 with TRBJ1-5; 8 positions agree with TRBD1. Trimming cost V 0 bases and J 0 bases; bases outside gene matches: 10. Per germline, CDR1 LNHNV and CDR2 YYDKDF (reference sequence). The CDR3 totals 19 residues. The CDR3: CATSREWGRGRNSNQPQHF. CDR3 coding DNA: TGTGCCACCAGCAGAGAGTGGGGCAGGGGGCGGAATAGCAATCAGCCCCAGCATTTT.

J is TRBJ1-1 and V is TRBV6-6; 7 positions match TRBD1. V dropped 6 bases and J dropped 4; count of bases not matched to a gene: 5. Germline V gives CDR1 MNHNY, CDR2 SVGAGI (reference sequence). CDR3 size: 13 residues. DNA of the CDR3: TGTGCCAGCAGGCGACAGGGCTTCACTGAAGCTTTCTTT. Protein product: CASRRQGFTEAFF.

The chain uses TRBV5-6 and TRBJ2-2; the D gene is possibly TRBD1 (6 bases). This CDR3 is built from 16 residues. V was clipped by 8 bases and J by 6 bases, with 23 bases between them. Germline CDR1 SGHDT, CDR2 YYEEEE. The CDR3 region is CASTMGISDRSGELFF. CDR3 sequence (DNA): TGTGCCAGTACAATGGGGATATCCGACAGGTCCGGGGAGCTGTTTTTT.

This rearrangement joins TRBV5-1 to TRBJ2-7; D possibly corresponds to TRBD2 (6 bases). Trimming shortened V by 5 bases and J by 2 bases, and 23 bases separated the two germline ends. From germline, CDR1 is SGHRS and CDR2 YFSETQ. The CDR3 length is 17 residues. The DNA of the CDR3 is TGCGCCAGCAGGACACCCCCCCCAGGCGGGGACGCCTACGAGCAGTACTTC. Translated: CASRTPPPGGDAYEQYF.

The J gene is TRBJ2-7, the V gene TRBV19; weak D call: TRBD1 (6 bases). The CDR3 consists of 12 residues. With 4 bases removed from V and 7 bases from J, the gap between germline ends came to 11 bases. Germline CDR1 and CDR2: LNHDA and SQIVND (reference sequence). CDR3 loop: CASSKRGQEQYF. The CDR3 DNA sequence: TGTGCCAGTAGTAAACGCGGACAGGAGCAGTACTTC.

The chain carries TRBV6-1 and TRBJ2-3, with D unclear. The CDR3 is made up of 14 amino acids. The V gene's germline CDR1 is MNHNS and CDR2 SASEGT. V gave up 1 base and J gave up 3 bases, with 8 bases separating them. CDR3 bases: TGTGCCAGCAGTGAAGGGGGTGGGACAGATACGCAGTATTTT. This gives the protein CASSEGGGTDTQYF.

The CDR3, as DNA: TGCGCCAGCAGCGGAGGACTAGCGGGAGGCCCTTGGAATGAGCAGTTCTTC. The encoded protein is CASSGGLAGGPWNEQFF. The genes are TRBV5-1 and TRBJ2-1; TRBD2 agrees at 14 bases. Unmatched junction bases numbered 10, after V lost 4 bases and J lost 7 bases. The CDR3 consists of 17 residues. From germline, CDR1 is SGHRS and CDR2 YFSETQ. Complete variable domain (other parts from reference TRBV5-1 and TRBJ2-1): KAGVTQTPRYLIKTRGQQVTLSCSPISGHRSVSWYQQTPGQGLQFLFEYFSETQRNKGNFPGRFSGRQFSNSRSEMNVSTLELGDSALYLCASSGGLAGGPWNEQFFGPGTRLTVL.

The V gene is TRBV11-2, the J gene TRBJ2-1; TRBD1 matches 8 bases. Germline CDR1 is SGHAT and CDR2 is FQNNGV. This CDR3 spans 14 amino acids. V trimming: 5 bases; J trimming: 5 bases; junction bases outside the gene matches: 5. CDR3 residues: CASSVRQGNNEQFF. The CDR3 nucleotides are TGTGCCAGCAGCGTGCGACAGGGGAACAATGAGCAGTTCTTC.

The rearrangement links TRBV18 to TRBJ2-1; 10 nucleotides agree with TRBD2. Germline V lookup: CDR1 KGHSH, CDR2 LQKENI. The V gene end was trimmed by 8 bases and the J gene end by 7 bases; junction bases not matched to a gene: 11. This CDR3 contains 15 residues. The CDR3 protein is CASVQGLAGENEQFF. CDR3 nucleotides: TGTGCCAGCGTCCAGGGCCTAGCGGGAGAGAATGAGCAGTTCTTC.